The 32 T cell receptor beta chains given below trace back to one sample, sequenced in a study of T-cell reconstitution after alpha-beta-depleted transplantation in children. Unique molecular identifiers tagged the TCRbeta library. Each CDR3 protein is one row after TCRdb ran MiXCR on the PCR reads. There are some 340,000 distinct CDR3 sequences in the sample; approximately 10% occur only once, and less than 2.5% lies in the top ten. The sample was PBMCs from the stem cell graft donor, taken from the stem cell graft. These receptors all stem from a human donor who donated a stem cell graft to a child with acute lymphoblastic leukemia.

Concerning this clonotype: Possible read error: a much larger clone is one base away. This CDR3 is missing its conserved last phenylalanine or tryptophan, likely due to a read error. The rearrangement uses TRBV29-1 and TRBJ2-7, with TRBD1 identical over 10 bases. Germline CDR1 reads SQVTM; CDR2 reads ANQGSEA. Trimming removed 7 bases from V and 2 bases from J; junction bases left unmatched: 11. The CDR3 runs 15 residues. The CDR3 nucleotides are TGCAGCGCCGGGGACTCCGGGACAGGGGCCTACGAGCAGTACTTG. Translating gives CSAGDSGTGAYEQYL.

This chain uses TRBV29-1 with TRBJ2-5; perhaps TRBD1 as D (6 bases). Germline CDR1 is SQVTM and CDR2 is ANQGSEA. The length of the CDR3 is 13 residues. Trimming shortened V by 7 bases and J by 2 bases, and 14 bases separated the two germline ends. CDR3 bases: TGCAGCGACCAGGACAGAGATCAAGAGACCCAGTACTTC. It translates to CSDQDRDQETQYF.

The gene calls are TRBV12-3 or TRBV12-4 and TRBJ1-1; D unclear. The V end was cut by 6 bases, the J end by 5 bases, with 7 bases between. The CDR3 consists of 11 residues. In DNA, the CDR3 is TGTGCCAGCAGGAAGAGGACTGAAGCTTTCTTT. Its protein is CASRKRTEAFF.

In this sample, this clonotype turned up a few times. CDR3: CASSQDWRGSGWEETQYF. The CDR3 region has the DNA TGCGCCAGCAGCCAAGATTGGCGGGGGAGCGGGTGGGAAGAGACCCAGTACTTC. The chain couples TRBV4-3 to TRBJ2-5; 7 nucleotides agree with TRBD2. The length of the CDR3 is 18 residues. The junction had 13 bases not matched to a gene; V was cut back by 0 bases and J by 3 bases. The germline gives CDR1 LGHNA, CDR2 YSLEER.

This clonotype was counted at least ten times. CDR3 nucleotides: TGTGCCAGCAGCGAAACAAGGTCTGGAAACACCATATATTTT. This translates into CASSETRSGNTIYF. The chain uses TRBV12-3 or TRBV12-4 and TRBJ1-3; D gene ambiguous. CDR3 length: 14 residues. V lost 6 bases to trimming and J lost 1 base, with 10 bases between them.

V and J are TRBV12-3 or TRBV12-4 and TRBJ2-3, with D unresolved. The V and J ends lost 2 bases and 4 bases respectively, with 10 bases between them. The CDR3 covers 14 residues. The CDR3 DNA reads TGTGCCAGCAGTTTAAGTGTCCGATCAGATACGCAGTATTTT. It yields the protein CASSLSVRSDTQYF.

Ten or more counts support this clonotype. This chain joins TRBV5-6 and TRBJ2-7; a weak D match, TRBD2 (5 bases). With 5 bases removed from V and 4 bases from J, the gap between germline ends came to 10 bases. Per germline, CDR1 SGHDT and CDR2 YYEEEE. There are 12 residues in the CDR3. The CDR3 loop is CASSGSGYEQYF. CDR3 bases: TGTGCCAGCAGTGGGAGTGGGTACGAGCAGTACTTC. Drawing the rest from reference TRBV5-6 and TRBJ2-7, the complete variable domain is DAGVTQSPTHLIKTRGQQVTLRCSPKSGHDTVSWYQQALGQGPQFIFQYYEEEERQRGNFPDRFSGHQFPNYSSELNVNALLLGDSALYLCASSGSGYEQYFGPGTRLTVT.

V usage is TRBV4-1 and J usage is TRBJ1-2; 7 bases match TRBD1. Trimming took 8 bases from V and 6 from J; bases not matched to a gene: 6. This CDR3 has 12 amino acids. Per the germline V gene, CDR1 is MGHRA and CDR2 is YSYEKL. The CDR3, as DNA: TGCGCCAGCGGTCAGACAGGGAATGGCTACACCTTC. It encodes CASGQTGNGYTF.

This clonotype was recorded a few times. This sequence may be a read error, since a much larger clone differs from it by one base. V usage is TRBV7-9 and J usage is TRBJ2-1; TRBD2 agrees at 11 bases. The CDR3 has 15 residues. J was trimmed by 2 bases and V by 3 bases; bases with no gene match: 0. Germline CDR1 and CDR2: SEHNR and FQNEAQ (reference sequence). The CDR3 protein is CASSFSGRAYNEQFF. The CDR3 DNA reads TGTGCCAGCAGCTTTAGCGGGAGGGCCTACAATGAGCAGTTCTTC.

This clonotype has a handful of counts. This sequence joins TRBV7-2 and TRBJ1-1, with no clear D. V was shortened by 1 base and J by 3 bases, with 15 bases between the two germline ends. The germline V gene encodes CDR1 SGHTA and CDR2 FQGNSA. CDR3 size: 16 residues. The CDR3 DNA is TGTGCCAGCAGCTTAGGGTCCCGGTGGTCCCACACTGAAGCTTTCTTT. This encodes CASSLGSRWSHTEAFF.

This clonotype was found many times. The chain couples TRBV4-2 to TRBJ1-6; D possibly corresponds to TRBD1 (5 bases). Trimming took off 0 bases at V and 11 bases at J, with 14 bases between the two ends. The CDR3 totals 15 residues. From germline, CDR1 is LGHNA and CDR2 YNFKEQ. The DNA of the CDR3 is TGTGCCAGCAGCCAAGATATCCAGGGAGGACCACCCCTCCACTTT. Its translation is CASSQDIQGGPPLHF.

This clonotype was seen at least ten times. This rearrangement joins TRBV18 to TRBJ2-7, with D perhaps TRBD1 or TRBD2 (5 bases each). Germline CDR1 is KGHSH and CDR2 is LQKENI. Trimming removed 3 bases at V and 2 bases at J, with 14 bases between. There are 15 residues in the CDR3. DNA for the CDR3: TGTGCCAGCTCACCCACTAGGGGAGTAACCTACGAGCAGTACTTC. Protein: CASSPTRGVTYEQYF.

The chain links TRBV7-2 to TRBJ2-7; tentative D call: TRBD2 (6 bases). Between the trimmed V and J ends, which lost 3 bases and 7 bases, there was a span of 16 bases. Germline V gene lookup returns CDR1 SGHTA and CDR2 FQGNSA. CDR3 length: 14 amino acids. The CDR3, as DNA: TGTGCCAGCAGCTTGGTAGCGGTGGGGCTTGAGCAGTACTTC. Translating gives CASSLVAVGLEQYF.

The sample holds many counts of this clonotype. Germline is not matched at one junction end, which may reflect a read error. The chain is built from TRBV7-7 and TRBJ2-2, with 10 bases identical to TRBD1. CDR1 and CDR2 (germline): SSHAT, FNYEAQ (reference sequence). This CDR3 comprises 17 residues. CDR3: CASSLAFGTGDTGELFF. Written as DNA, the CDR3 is TGTGCTAGCAGCTTAGCGTTCGGGACAGGGGACACCGGGGAGCTGTTTTTT.

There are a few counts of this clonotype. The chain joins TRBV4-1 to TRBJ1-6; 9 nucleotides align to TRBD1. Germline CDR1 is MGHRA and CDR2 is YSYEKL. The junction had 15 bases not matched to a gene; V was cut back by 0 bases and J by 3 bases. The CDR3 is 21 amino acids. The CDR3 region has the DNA TGCGCCAGCAGCCAAGAAAGGGGACAGGGATACGGAGGGAGCTATAATTCACCCCTCCACTTT. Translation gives CASSQERGQGYGGSYNSPLHF.

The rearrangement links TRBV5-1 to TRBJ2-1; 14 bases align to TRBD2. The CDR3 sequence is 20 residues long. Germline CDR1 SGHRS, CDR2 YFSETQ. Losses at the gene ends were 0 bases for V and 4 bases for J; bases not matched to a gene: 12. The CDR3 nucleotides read TGCGCCAGCAGCTTGGTGGGACTAGCGGGAGACCTCCGATTTTACAATGAGCAGTTCTTC. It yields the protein CASSLVGLAGDLRFYNEQFF.

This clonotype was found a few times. The CDR3 DNA sequence: TGTGCCAGCAGCCCTGCCCGGGGATCGCCCTACAATGAGCAGTTCTTC. Translated, it gives CASSPARGSPYNEQFF. This sequence joins TRBV9 and TRBJ2-1; TRBD2 is a possible D gene (5 bases). Germline V gene sequence: CDR1 SGDLS, CDR2 YYNGEE. This CDR3 is built from 16 residues. Trimming removed 4 bases from V and 2 bases from J, with 16 bases in between.

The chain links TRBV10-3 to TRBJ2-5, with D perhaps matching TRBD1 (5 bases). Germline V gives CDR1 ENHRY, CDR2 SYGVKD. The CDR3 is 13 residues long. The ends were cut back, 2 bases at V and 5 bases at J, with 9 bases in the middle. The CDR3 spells CAISEIRAETQYF. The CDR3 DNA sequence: TGTGCCATCAGTGAGATCAGGGCGGAGACCCAGTACTTC.

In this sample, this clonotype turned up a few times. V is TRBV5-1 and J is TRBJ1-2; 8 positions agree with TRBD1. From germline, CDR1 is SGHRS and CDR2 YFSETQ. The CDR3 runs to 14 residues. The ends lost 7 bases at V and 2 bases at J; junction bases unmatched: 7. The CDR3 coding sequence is TGCGCCAGCGCCCCCACAGGGGGAAACTATGGCTACACCTTC. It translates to CASAPTGGNYGYTF.

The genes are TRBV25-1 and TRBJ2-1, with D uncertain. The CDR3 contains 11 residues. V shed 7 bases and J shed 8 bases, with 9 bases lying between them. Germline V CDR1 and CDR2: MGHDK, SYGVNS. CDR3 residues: CASTQVYEQFF. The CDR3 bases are TGTGCCAGCACGCAAGTCTATGAGCAGTTCTTC.

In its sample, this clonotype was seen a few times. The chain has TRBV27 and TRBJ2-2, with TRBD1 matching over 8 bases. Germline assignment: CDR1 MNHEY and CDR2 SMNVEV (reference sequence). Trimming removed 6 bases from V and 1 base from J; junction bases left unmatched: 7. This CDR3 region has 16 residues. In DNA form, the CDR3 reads TGTGCCAGCAGCCTTGACGGGACAGGGAACACCGGGGAGCTGTTTTTT. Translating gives CASSLDGTGNTGELFF.

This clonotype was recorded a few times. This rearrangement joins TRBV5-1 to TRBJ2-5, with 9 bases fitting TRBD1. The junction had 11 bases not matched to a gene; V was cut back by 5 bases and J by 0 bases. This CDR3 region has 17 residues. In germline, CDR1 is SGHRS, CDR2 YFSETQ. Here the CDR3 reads CASRAGQGVLYQETQYF. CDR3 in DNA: TGCGCCAGCAGGGCGGGACAGGGCGTCTTGTACCAAGAGACCCAGTACTTC.

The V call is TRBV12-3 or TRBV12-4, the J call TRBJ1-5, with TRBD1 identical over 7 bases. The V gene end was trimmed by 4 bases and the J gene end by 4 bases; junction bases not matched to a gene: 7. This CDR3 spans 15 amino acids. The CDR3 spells CASSWGQGVNQPQHF. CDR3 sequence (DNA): TGTGCCAGCAGTTGGGGCCAGGGGGTAAATCAGCCCCAGCATTTT.

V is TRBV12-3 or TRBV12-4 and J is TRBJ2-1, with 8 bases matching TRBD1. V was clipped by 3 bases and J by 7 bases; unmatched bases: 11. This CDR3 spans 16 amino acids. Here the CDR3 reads CASSFITGGGGNEQFF. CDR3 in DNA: TGTGCCAGCAGTTTTATTACAGGGGGAGGAGGGAATGAGCAGTTCTTC.

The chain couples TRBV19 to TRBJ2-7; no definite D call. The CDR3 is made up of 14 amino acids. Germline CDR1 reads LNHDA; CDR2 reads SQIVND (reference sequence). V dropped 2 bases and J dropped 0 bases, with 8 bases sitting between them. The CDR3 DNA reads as TGTGCCAGTAGTATACACAGCCTCTCCTACGAGCAGTACTTC. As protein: CASSIHSLSYEQYF.

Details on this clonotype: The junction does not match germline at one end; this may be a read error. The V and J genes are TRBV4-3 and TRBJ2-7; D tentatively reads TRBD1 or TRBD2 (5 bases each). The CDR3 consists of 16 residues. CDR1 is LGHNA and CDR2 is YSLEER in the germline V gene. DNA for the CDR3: TGCGCCAGCAGCCAGGGGTACGGGACGGTATACTACGCGCAGTACTTC. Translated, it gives CASSQGYGTVYYAQYF.

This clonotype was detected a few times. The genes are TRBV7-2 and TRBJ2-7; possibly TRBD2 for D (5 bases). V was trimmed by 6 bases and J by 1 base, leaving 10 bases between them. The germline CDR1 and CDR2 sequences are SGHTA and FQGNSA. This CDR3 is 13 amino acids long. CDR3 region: CASRRASSYEQYF. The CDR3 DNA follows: TGTGCCAGCAGGAGGGCCTCTTCCTACGAGCAGTACTTC.

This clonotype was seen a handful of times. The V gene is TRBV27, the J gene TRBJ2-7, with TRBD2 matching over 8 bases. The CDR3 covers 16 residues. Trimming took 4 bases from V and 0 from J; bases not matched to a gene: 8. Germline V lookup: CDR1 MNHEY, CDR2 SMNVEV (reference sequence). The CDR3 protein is CASSSGLAVNSYEQYF. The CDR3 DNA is TGTGCCAGCAGTTCCGGACTAGCAGTAAACTCCTACGAGCAGTACTTC.

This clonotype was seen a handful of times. In DNA form, the CDR3 reads TGTGCCAGCAGCCCAACCGGGAACCTCCCCAATGAGCAGTTCTTC. Protein: CASSPTGNLPNEQFF. This rearrangement joins TRBV12-3 or TRBV12-4 to TRBJ2-1; tentatively, D is TRBD2 (5 bases). This CDR3 has 15 residues. Trimming stripped 6 bases from V and 6 bases from J, with 18 bases between.

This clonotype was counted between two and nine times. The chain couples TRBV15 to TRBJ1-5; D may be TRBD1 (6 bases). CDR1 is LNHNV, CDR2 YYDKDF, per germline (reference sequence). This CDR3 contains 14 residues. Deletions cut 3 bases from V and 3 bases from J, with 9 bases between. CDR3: CATSRTGSNQPQHF. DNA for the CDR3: TGTGCCACCAGCAGGACAGGCTCCAATCAGCCCCAGCATTTT. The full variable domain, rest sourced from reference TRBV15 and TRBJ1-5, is DAMVIQNPRYQVTQFGKPVTLSCSQTLNHNVMYWYQQKSSQAPKLLFHYYDKDFNNEADTPDNFQSRRPNTSFCFLDIRSPGLGDTAMYLCATSRTGSNQPQHFGDGTRLSIL.

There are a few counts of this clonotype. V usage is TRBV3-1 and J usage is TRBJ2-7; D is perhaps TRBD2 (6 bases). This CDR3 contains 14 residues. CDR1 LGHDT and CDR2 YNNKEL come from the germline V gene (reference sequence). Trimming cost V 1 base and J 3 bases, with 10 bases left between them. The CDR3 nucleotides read TGTGCCAGCAGCCAAGGAGCGGGTTACTACGAGCAGTACTTC. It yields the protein CASSQGAGYYEQYF.

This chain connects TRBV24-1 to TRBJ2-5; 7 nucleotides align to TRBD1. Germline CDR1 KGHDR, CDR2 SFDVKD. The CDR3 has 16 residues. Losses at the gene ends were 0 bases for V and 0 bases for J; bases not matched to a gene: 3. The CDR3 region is CATSDLQQGNQETQYF. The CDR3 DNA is TGTGCCACCAGTGATTTGCAACAGGGGAACCAAGAGACCCAGTACTTC.